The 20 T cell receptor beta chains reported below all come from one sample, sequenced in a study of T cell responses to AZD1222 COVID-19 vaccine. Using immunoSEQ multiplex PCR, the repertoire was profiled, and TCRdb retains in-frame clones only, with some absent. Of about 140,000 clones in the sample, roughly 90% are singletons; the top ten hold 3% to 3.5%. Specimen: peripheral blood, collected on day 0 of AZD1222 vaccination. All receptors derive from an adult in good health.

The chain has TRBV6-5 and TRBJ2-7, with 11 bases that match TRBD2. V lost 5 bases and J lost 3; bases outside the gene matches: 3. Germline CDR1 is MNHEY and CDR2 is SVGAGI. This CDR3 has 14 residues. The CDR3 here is CASSPGTSGYEQYF. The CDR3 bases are TGTGCCAGCAGTCCCGGGACTAGCGGCTACGAGCAGTACTTC.

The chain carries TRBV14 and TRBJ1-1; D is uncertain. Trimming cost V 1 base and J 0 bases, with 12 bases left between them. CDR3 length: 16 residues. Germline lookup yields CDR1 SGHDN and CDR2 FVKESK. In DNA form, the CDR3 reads TGTGCCAGCAGCCAAGGCCAGAAAATAATGAACACTGAAGCTTTCTTT. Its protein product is CASSQGQKIMNTEAFF.

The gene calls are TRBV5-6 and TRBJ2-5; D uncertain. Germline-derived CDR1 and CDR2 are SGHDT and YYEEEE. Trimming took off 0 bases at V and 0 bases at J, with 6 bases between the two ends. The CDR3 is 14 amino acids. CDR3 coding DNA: TGTGCCAGCAGCTTGGTCTTATACCAAGAGACCCAGTACTTC. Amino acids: CASSLVLYQETQYF.

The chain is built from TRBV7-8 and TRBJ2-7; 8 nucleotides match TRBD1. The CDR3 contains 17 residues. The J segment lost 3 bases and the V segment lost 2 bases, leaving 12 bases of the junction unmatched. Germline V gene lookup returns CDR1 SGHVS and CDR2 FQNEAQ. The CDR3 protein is CASSLNLDRARLYEQYF. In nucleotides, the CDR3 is TGTGCCAGCAGCTTAAATTTGGACAGGGCCCGACTCTACGAGCAGTACTTC.

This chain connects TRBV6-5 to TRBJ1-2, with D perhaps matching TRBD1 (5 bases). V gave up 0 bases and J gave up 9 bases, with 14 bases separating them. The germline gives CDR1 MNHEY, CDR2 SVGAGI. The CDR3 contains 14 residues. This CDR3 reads CASSYSGGRRSYTF. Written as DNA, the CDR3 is TGTGCCAGCAGTTACTCGGGGGGGAGGAGAAGCTACACCTTC.

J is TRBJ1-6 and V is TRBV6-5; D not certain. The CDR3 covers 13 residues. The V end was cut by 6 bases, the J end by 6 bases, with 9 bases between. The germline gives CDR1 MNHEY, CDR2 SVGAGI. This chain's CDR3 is CASSNDLNSPLHF. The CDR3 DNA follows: TGTGCCAGCAGCAATGACCTTAATTCACCCCTCCACTTT.

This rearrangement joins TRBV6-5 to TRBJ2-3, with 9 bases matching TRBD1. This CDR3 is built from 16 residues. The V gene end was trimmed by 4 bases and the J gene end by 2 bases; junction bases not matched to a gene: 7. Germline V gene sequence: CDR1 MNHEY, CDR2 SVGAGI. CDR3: CASSSFRDRATDTQYF. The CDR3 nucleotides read TGTGCCAGCAGTTCCTTCAGGGACAGGGCCACAGATACGCAGTATTTT.

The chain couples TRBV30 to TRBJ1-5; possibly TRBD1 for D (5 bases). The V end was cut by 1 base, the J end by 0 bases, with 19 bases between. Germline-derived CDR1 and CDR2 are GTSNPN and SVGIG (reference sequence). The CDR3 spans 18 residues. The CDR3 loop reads CAWSGTFAPDYSNQPQHF. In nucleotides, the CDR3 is TGTGCCTGGAGTGGGACATTCGCGCCCGATTATAGCAATCAGCCCCAGCATTTT.

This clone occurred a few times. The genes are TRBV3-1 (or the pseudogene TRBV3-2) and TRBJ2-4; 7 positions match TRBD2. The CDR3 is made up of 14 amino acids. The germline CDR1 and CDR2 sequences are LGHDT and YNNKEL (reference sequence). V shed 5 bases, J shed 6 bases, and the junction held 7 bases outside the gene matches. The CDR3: CASSAGTIVNIQYF. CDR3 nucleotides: TGTGCCAGCAGCGCTGGGACTATCGTAAACATTCAGTACTTC.

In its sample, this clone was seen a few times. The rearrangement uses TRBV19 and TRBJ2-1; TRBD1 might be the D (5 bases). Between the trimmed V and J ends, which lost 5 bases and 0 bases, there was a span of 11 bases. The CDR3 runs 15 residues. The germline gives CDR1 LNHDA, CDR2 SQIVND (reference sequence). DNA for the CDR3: TGTGCCAGTAGTCCCCGACAGAACTCCTACAATGAGCAGTTCTTC. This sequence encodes CASSPRQNSYNEQFF.

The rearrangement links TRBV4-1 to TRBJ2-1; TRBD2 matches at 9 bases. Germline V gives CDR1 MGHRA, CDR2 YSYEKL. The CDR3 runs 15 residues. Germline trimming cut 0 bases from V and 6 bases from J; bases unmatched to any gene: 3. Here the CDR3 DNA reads TGCGCCAGCAGCCAAGATCAACTAGCGGGCAATGAGCAGTTCTTC. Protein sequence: CASSQDQLAGNEQFF.

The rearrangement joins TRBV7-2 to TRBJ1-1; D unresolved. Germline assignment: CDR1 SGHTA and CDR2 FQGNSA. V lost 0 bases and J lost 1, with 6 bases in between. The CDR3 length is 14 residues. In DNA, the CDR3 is TGTGCCAGCAGCTTAGCTGGATGGAACACTGAAGCTTTCTTT. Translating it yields CASSLAGWNTEAFF.

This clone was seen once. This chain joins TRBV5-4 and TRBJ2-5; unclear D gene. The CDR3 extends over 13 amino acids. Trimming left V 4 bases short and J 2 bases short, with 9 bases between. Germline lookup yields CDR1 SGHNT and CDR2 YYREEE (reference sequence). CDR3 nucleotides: TGTGCCAGCAGCCTTGGGCCTCAAGAGACCCAGTACTTC. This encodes CASSLGPQETQYF.

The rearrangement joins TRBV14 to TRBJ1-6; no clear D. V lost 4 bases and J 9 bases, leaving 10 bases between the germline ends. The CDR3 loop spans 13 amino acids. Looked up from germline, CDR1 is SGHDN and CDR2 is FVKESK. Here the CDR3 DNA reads TGTGCCAGCAGCCGTGCACCTGGTTCACCCCTCCACTTT. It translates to CASSRAPGSPLHF.

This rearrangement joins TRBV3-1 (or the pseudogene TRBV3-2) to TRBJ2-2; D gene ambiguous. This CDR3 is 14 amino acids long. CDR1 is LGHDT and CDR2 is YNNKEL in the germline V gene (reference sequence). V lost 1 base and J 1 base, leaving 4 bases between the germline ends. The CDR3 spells CASSQGVNTGELFF. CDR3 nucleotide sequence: TGTGCCAGCAGCCAAGGGGTGAACACCGGGGAGCTGTTTTTT.

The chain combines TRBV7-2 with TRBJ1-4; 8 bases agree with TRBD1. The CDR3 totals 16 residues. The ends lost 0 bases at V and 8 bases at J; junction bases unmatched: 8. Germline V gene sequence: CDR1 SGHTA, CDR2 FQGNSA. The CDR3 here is CASSLALSQGAEKLFF. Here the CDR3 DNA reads TGTGCCAGCAGCTTAGCGCTTAGCCAGGGGGCGGAAAAACTGTTTTTT.

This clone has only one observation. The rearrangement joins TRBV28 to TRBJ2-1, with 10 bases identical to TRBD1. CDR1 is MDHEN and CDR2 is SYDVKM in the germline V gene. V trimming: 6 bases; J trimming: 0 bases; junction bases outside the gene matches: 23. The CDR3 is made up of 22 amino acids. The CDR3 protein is CASSQGQGTRKTQPSSYNEQFF. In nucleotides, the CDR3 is TGTGCCAGCAGCCAGGGACAGGGGACGCGGAAAACGCAGCCCAGCTCCTACAATGAGCAGTTCTTC. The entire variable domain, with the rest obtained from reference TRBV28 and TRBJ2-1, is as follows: DVKVTQSSRYLVKRTGEKVFLECVQDMDHENMFWYRQDPGLGLRLIYFSYDVKMKEKGDIPEGYSVSREKKERFSLILESASTNQTSMYLCASSQGQGTRKTQPSSYNEQFFGPGTRLTVL.

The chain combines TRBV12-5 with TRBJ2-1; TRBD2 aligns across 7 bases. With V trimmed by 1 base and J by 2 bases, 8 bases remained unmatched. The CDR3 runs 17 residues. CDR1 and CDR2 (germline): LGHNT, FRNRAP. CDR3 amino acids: CASGLAPGGSTYNEQFF. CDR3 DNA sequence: TGTGCTAGTGGTTTGGCCCCGGGGGGAAGTACCTACAATGAGCAGTTCTTC.

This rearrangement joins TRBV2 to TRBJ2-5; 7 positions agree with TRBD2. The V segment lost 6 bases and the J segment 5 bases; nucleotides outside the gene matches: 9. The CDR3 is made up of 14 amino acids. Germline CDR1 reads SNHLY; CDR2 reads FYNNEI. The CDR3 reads CASSQTSSRETQYF. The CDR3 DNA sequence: TGTGCCAGCAGCCAGACTAGCAGTAGGGAGACCCAGTACTTC.

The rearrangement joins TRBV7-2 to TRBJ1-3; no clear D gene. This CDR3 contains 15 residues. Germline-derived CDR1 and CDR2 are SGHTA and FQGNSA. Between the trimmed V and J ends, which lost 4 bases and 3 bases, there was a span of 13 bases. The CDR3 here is CASSYPTAGGNTIYF. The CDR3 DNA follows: TGTGCCAGCAGCTACCCGACGGCCGGTGGAAACACCATATATTTT.